This T cell receptor (beta chain) was sequenced during a study of T cell clonality in common variable immunodeficiency. General study findings and limits: Common variable immunodeficiency TCR beta sequences reportedly had fewer deletions and N-nucleotide insertions.

The CDR3 sequence is 15 residues long. V lost 5 bases, J lost 5 bases, and 19 bases lay in between. Germline loops: CDR1 DFQATT, CDR2 SNEGSKA (reference sequence). This clone was observed a handful of times. Its antigen is currently unknown. The read terminates 3 residues before the CDR3 end, so the remaining end is supplied by the germline J gene. The data were produced by immunoSEQ multiplex PCR, yet TCRdb's version contains in-frame clones alone and is incomplete. This sample has some 25,000 clones and no singletons, with 24% in the ten largest. The clonotype originates from a human donor with common variable immunodeficiency. What was sequenced was peripheral blood mononuclear cells. The J gene is TRBJ1-5, the V gene TRBV20-1; TRBD1 is a possible D gene (6 bases). CDR3 loop: CSARPPGTRYQPQHF. The covered CDR3 bases are TGCAGTGCTCGGCCCCCCGGGACACGATATCAGCCC.